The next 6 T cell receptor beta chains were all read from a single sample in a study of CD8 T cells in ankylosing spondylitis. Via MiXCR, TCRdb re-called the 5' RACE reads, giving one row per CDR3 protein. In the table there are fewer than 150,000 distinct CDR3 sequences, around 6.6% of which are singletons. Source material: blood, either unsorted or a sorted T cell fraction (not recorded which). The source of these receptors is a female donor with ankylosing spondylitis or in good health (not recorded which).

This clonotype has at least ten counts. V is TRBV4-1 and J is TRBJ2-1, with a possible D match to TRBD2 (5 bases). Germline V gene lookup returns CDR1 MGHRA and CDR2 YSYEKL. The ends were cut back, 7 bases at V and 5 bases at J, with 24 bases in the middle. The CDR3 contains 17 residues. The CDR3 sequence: CASTQWTDSLDHNEQFF. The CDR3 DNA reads TGCGCCAGCACCCAGTGGACGGACTCGCTCGACCACAATGAGCAGTTCTTC.

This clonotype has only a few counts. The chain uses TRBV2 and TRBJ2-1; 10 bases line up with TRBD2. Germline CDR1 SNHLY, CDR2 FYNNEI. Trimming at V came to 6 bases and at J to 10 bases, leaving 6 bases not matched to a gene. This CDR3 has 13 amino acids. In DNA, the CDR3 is TGTGCCAGCAGCCCCCTGACTAGCGGGGAGCAGTTCTTC. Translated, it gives CASSPLTSGEQFF.

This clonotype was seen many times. The CDR3 nucleotides read TGCAGCGTTGATGGGGCTCGGGGTCGGACAGATACGCAGTATTTT. Translated, it gives CSVDGARGRTDTQYF. The chain is built from TRBV29-1 and TRBJ2-3; D might be TRBD1 or TRBD2, each matching 5 bases. Germline V lookup: CDR1 SQVTM, CDR2 ANQGSEA. This CDR3 has 15 residues. Trimming took off 3 bases at V and 3 bases at J, with 16 bases between the two ends.

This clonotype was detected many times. CDR3 residues: CASSLQDGLNTEAFF. CDR3 coding DNA: TGTGCCAGCAGTTTACAGGACGGTTTGAACACTGAAGCTTTCTTT. The chain is built from TRBV6-5 and TRBJ1-1; a possible D gene is TRBD1 (5 bases). The germline CDR1 and CDR2 sequences are MNHEY and SVGAGI. The V end was cut by 4 bases, the J end by 0 bases, with 12 bases between. The CDR3 spans 15 residues.

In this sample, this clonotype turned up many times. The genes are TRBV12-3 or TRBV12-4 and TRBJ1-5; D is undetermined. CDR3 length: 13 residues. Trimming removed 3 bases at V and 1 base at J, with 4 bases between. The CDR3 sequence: CASSFRSNQPQHF. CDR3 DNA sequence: TGTGCCAGCAGTTTTCGGAGCAATCAGCCCCAGCATTTT.

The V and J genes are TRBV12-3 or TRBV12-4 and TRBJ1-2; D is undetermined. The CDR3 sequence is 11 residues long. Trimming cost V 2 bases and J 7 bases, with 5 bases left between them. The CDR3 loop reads CASSLFGGYTF. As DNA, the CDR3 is TGTGCCAGCAGTTTATTTGGTGGCTACACCTTC.